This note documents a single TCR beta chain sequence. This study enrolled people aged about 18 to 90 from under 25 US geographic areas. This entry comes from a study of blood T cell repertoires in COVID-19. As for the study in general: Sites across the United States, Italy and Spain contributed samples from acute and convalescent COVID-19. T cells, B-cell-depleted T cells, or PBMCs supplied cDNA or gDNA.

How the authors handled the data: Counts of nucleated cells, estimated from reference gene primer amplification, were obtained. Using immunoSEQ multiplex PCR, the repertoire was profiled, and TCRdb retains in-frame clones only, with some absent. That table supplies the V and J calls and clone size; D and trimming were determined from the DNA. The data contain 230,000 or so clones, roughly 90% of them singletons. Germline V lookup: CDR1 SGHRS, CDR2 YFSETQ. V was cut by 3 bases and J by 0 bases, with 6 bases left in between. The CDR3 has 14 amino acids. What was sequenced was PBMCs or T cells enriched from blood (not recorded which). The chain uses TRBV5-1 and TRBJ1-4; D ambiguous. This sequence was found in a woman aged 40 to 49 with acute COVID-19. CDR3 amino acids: CASSSYSTNEKLFF. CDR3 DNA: TGCGCCAGCAGCTCCTATTCAACTAATGAAAAACTGTTTTTT. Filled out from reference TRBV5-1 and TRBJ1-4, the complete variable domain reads KAGVTQTPRYLIKTRGQQVTLSCSPISGHRSVSWYQQTPGQGLQFLFEYFSETQRNKGNFPGRFSGRQFSNSRSEMNVSTLELGDSALYLCASSSYSTNEKLFFGSGTQLSVL.